The present entry profiles one TCR beta chain with its context. Its antigen remains unidentified. The sample belongs to a study of graft-versus-host responses after intestinal transplantation. Across the study: All of the recipients had induction that used anti-thymocyte globulin, then tacrolimus and steroids for 2 to 3 years.

TCRdb's copy holds only in-frame clones and misses some; the assay was immunoSEQ multiplex PCR. This repertoire shows roughly 50,000 clones, about 90% found once; its top ten account for around 2.5%. Whole-study findings and limits: Some GvH clones appeared in ileal mucosa or blood before recipient bone marrow. High graft-versus-host to host-versus-graft clonal ratios were seen in allografts of patients with graft-donor T cell macrochimerism.

This CDR3 spans 15 amino acids. The trim removed 5 bases at V and 7 bases at J, leaving 8 bases unmatched. CDR1 and CDR2 from the germline V gene are MNHNS and SASEGT. The V and J genes are TRBV6-1 and TRBJ2-1, with 10 bases that match TRBD2. The source of this sequence is a human donor who was the organ donor for an intestinal transplant. Sequenced here: unstimulated CD4+ T cells sorted from spleen or lymph node cells, sampled before transplant. The CDR3 DNA sequence: TGTGCCAGCAGTTCTCTAGCGGGAGTGGGGAATGAGCAGTTCTTC. This codes for CASSSLAGVGNEQFF.